Below are 18 T cell receptor beta chains sequenced from a single sample in a study of cytomegalovirus exposure and HLA in healthy donors. This PCR relied on a set of 60 Vbeta primers and 13 Jbeta primers. Only in-frame clones appear in the TCRdb table, and some are missing; sequencing was by immunoSEQ multiplex PCR. The sample holds under 130,000 clones, 75% to 90% seen once. Sequencing was performed on PBMCs. The receptors were sampled from a man under 40 in good health and CMV-seropositive.

This clone was seen a handful of times. The chain joins TRBV4-3 to TRBJ2-3, with D unclear. Germline V lookup: CDR1 LGHNA, CDR2 YSLEER. The V and J ends lost 2 bases and 2 bases respectively, with 14 bases between them. This CDR3 has 16 residues. CDR3 DNA: TGCGCCAGCAGCCAACAGGCCTCTACTCCCACAGATACGCAGTATTTT. Translated, it gives CASSQQASTPTDTQYF.

This clone was detected only once. This chain links TRBV6-1 with TRBJ2-7; TRBD1 matches 7 bases. This CDR3 region has 15 residues. CDR1 and CDR2 from the germline V gene are MNHNS and SASEGT. V trimming: 7 bases; J trimming: 5 bases; junction bases outside the gene matches: 14. Written as DNA, the CDR3 is TGTGCCAGCACGGGACAGATAGCTCCCATCCACGAGCAGTACTTC. Translation: CASTGQIAPIHEQYF.

This clone has just one count. The rearrangement uses TRBV4-2 and TRBJ1-5; D may be TRBD1 (6 bases). The length of the CDR3 is 19 residues. Germline CDR1 reads LGHNA; CDR2 reads YNFKEQ. Trimming took 0 bases from V and 0 from J, leaving 18 bases between them. The chain's CDR3 is CASSQDAGVQRYSNQPQHF. DNA of the CDR3: TGTGCCAGCAGCCAAGACGCAGGGGTACAGAGATATAGCAATCAGCCCCAGCATTTT.

The chain employs TRBV29-1 and TRBJ2-2, with TRBD1 as a possible D gene (5 bases). V lost 2 bases and J 6 bases, leaving 10 bases between the germline ends. This CDR3 has 13 residues. Germline loops: CDR1 SQVTM, CDR2 ANQGSEA. In DNA, the CDR3 is TGCAGCGTTGAACAGGGAATGGCCGGGGAGCTGTTTTTT. It specifies CSVEQGMAGELFF.

The chain uses TRBV5-5 and TRBJ1-1, with D possibly matching TRBD1 (5 bases). Trimming took 3 bases from V and 0 from J, leaving 9 bases between them. CDR3 size: 14 residues. Germline CDR1 is SGHKS and CDR2 is YYEKEE (reference sequence). The CDR3 sequence: CASSWGGVNTEAFF. As DNA, the CDR3 is TGTGCCAGCAGCTGGGGCGGGGTGAACACTGAAGCTTTCTTT.

This chain links TRBV7-9 with TRBJ1-2, with a weak D call TRBD1 (5 bases). Germline CDR1 and CDR2: SEHNR and FQNEAQ (reference sequence). V was pared by 5 bases and J by 6 bases, with 13 bases between. CDR3 length equals 13 residues. The CDR3 nucleotides read TGTGCCAGCAGCCCCCGGGGGGTTCATGGCTACACCTTC. Translating it yields CASSPRGVHGYTF.

The J gene is TRBJ1-5, the V gene TRBV4-1; 8 bases map to TRBD1. Germline assignment: CDR1 MGHRA and CDR2 YSYEKL. Trimming removed 5 bases from V and 3 bases from J; junction bases left unmatched: 9. There are 16 residues in the CDR3. The CDR3 protein is CASSKHYQGANQPQHF. The CDR3 DNA sequence: TGCGCCAGCAGCAAACATTATCAGGGGGCCAATCAGCCCCAGCATTTT.

This chain connects TRBV7-9 to TRBJ2-5; D not resolved. This CDR3 is built from 13 residues. The germline CDR1 and CDR2 sequences are SEHNR and FQNEAQ (reference sequence). V was shortened by 2 bases and J by 5 bases, with 9 bases between the two germline ends. The CDR3: CASSLRVQETQYF. The CDR3 DNA reads TGTGCCAGCAGCTTAAGAGTACAGGAGACCCAGTACTTC.

This sequence joins TRBV19 and TRBJ2-2, with 7 nucleotides matching TRBD1. J gave up 2 bases and V 4 bases, and 4 bases lay outside the gene matches. CDR3 length equals 15 residues. CDR1 LNHDA and CDR2 SQIVND come from the germline V gene (reference sequence). CDR3 loop: CASSTGQVNTGELFF. For the CDR3, the DNA is TGTGCCAGTAGTACCGGACAGGTTAACACCGGGGAGCTGTTTTTT.

The J gene is TRBJ1-5, the V gene TRBV30; D ambiguous. There are 14 residues in the CDR3. Trimming took off 1 base at V and 7 bases at J, with 14 bases between the two ends. Germline CDR1 is GTSNPN and CDR2 is SVGIG (reference sequence). CDR3 bases: TGTGCCTGGAGTGGGGCCTATAGCGGGCAGCCCCAGCATTTT. Translation: CAWSGAYSGQPQHF.

The chain joins TRBV4-1 to TRBJ2-1, with D maybe TRBD2 (6 bases). The germline CDR1 and CDR2 sequences are MGHRA and YSYEKL. V lost 0 bases to trimming and J lost 5 bases, with 14 bases between them. The CDR3 has 16 residues. The CDR3 protein is CASSQDFRGSNNEQFF. Written as DNA, the CDR3 is TGCGCCAGCAGCCAAGATTTCCGGGGGTCTAACAATGAGCAGTTCTTC.

The rearrangement uses TRBV18 and TRBJ1-6, with D possibly being TRBD1 (5 bases). CDR3 length: 17 amino acids. The V gene lost 2 bases and the J gene lost 9 bases, with 20 bases spanning the gap. Germline CDR1 KGHSH, CDR2 LQKENI. The CDR3 DNA sequence: TGTGCCAGCTCACCAAATCGTGCAGGGCAGAGTGGTTCACCCCTCCACTTT. This sequence encodes CASSPNRAGQSGSPLHF.

The chain joins TRBV18 to TRBJ2-1, with TRBD1 matching over 7 bases. CDR3 length: 16 residues. Per germline, CDR1 KGHSH and CDR2 LQKENI. V trimming: 5 bases; J trimming: 7 bases; junction bases outside the gene matches: 14. The CDR3 spells CASSARQGLTTNEQFF. The CDR3 DNA reads TGTGCCAGCTCAGCCCGACAGGGCCTAACTACAAATGAGCAGTTCTTC.

This clone was counted a single time. The chain joins TRBV7-9 to TRBJ1-6; unclear D gene. This CDR3 comprises 14 residues. Germline V gene lookup returns CDR1 SEHNR and CDR2 FQNEAQ (reference sequence). V lost 5 bases and J 10 bases, leaving 15 bases between the germline ends. CDR3 sequence (DNA): TGTGCCAGCAGCCCGAACTGGGAGGCCTCACCCCTCCACTTT. Its protein product is CASSPNWEASPLHF.

The rearrangement uses TRBV19 and TRBJ1-5; unclear D gene. The germline CDR1 and CDR2 sequences are LNHDA and SQIVND (reference sequence). This CDR3 comprises 14 residues. Between the trimmed V and J ends, which lost 6 bases and 2 bases, there was a span of 11 bases. The CDR3 here is CASRNSNRNQPQHF. The CDR3 nucleotides are TGTGCCAGTAGGAACAGCAACCGCAATCAGCCCCAGCATTTT.

This chain connects TRBV4-2 to TRBJ2-1, with a weak D call TRBD2 (6 bases). Germline loops: CDR1 LGHNA, CDR2 YNFKEQ. V lost 0 bases and J lost 9, with 12 bases in between. The CDR3 runs 14 residues. Written as DNA, the CDR3 is TGTGCCAGCAGCCAAGATAATGGGGGAGGTGAGCAGTTCTTC. It codes for CASSQDNGGGEQFF.

This chain uses TRBV28 with TRBJ2-7; maybe TRBD2 (5 bases). Trimming shortened V by 9 bases and J by 0 bases, and 21 bases separated the two germline ends. The CDR3 runs to 16 residues. Germline loops: CDR1 MDHEN, CDR2 SYDVKM. The CDR3 nucleotides are TGTGCCAGACTTGCCACAGAGGGTCTGTCCTCCTACGAGCAGTACTTC. This codes for CARLATEGLSSYEQYF.

This chain connects TRBV25-1 to TRBJ2-7; tentative D call: TRBD2 (5 bases). The V end lost 1 base, the J end lost 0 bases, and 16 bases lay between the germline ends. This CDR3 contains 17 residues. Germline CDR1 reads MGHDK; CDR2 reads SYGVNS. In nucleotides, the CDR3 is TGTGCCAGCAGTGAATGGGGTCTCGGGGAAAGCTCCTACGAGCAGTACTTC. Amino acid sequence: CASSEWGLGESSYEQYF.